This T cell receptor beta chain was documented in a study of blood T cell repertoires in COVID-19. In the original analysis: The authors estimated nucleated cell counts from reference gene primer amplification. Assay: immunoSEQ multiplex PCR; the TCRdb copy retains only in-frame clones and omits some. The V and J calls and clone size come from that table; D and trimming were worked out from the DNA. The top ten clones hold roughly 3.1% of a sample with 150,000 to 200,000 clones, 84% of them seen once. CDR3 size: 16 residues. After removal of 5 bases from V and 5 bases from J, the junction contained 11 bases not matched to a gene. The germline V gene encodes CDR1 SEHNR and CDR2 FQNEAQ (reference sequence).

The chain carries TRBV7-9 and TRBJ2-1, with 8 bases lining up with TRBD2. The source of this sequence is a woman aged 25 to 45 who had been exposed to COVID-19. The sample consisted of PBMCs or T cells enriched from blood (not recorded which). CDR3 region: CASSAIGRGEDNEQFF. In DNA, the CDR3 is TGTGCCAGCAGCGCCATTGGGCGGGGGGAGGACAATGAGCAGTTCTTC.